The text below deals with one T cell receptor (beta chain). Study members were between about 18 and 100 years old and lived in approximately 25 US regions. Which cohort a participant joined came from the clinical history participants gave. The sample comes from a study of blood T cell repertoires in COVID-19. Germline V lookup: CDR1 SGHDT, CDR2 YYEEEE. The CDR3 is made up of 15 amino acids. V gave up 0 bases and J gave up 10 bases, with 14 bases separating them. Under the authors' procedure: It was from reference gene primer amplification that nucleated cell counts were estimated. TCRdb's table, derived via immunoSEQ multiplex PCR, lists solely in-frame clones and lacks some. That table gives V, J and clone size, and the DNA gave D and trimming. This table has about 220,000 clones, about 90% appearing once.

The chain joins TRBV5-6 to TRBJ1-6; D perhaps matches TRBD1 (5 bases). This clonotype originated in a woman between 50 and 59 years old with acute COVID-19. The specimen was PBMCs or T cells enriched from blood (not recorded which). For the CDR3, the DNA is TGTGCCAGCAGCTTGGACAGGCGGGGCGGGTCACCCCTCCACTTT. This codes for CASSLDRRGGSPLHF.